This T cell receptor (beta chain) derives from a study of shared clonotypes between healthy human individuals. Study in general: The study drew on two women and a few men aged 18 to 49 as donors.

Donation came from healthy HIV-negative adults that had no recent acute infections or vaccinations. Only Caucasian adults living in Nashville, Tennessee served as donors. Sequencing of unsorted PBMC DNA was carried out using ten immunoSEQ deep assay plates. Profiling relied on immunoSEQ multiplex PCR, and the TCRdb table lists in-frame clones only, not all of them. Of 450,000 to 600,000 clones in the sample, about four fifths were seen once. The receptor's source is a woman aged 40 to 50 in good health. Some clones in this sample may be carry-over from other donors' samples. The sequencing input was PBMCs.

The CDR3 protein is CASSSPTRKSEQYF. DNA for the CDR3: TGTGCCAGCAGTTCCCCGACTAGGAAGAGCGAGCAGTACTTC. This chain links TRBV27 with TRBJ2-7, with D tentatively TRBD2 (6 bases). This CDR3 is 14 amino acids long. V lost 4 bases and J lost 6, with 16 bases in between. The germline CDR1 and CDR2 sequences are MNHEY and SMNVEV (reference sequence).